This T cell receptor (beta chain) was found in a study of CD4+ T cells in melanoma. General study results and limits: A reported correlation linked neoantigen-specific CD4+ T cells to CD8+, macrophage and B cell function. Neoantigen-specific CD4+ T cells in melanoma reportedly had diverse differentiation states.

12 amino acids form the CDR3, both terminal residues included. The germline V gene has CDR1 LGHNA and CDR2 YSLEER. With respect to this clone: Its cognate antigen is unknown. The CDR3 does not close with the conserved phenylalanine or tryptophan, likely indicating a read error. The limits of the CDR3 on the DNA are not certain, so only TCRdb's listed CDR3 is given.

Sequenced by immunoSEQ multiplex PCR; TCRdb stores in-frame clones only, minus some. The sample holds about 55,000 clones, approximately 74% seen once. V usage is TRBV4-3 and J usage is TRBJ2-6. The specimen was tumor tissue. The receptor's source is a human donor with melanoma. The CDR3 loop is CASSLALGRHKV.